A single sample is the source of the 5 T cell receptor beta chains below, sequenced in a study of early T cells in non-severe SARS-CoV-2 infection. TCRdb redid the calling of the 5' RACE reads with MiXCR, one entry per CDR3 protein. The data hold about 54,000 distinct CDR3 sequences, with about 8% observed a single time. The material was whole blood, obtained at baseline. These receptors all stem from an adult who was a healthcare worker with PCR-confirmed SARS-CoV-2 infection or an uninfected control (not recorded which).

There are many counts of this clonotype. V is TRBV4-1 and J is TRBJ2-7; weak D call: TRBD1 (5 bases). The germline V gene encodes CDR1 MGHRA and CDR2 YSYEKL. The CDR3 covers 15 residues. The V gene lost 0 bases and the J gene lost 3 bases, with 12 bases spanning the gap. In DNA form, the CDR3 reads TGCGCCAGCAGCCAAGATCGGCAGGGTTACTACGAGCAGTACTTC. As protein: CASSQDRQGYYEQYF.

This clonotype showed up just a few times. The chain carries TRBV5-1 and TRBJ2-1; perhaps TRBD2 as D (6 bases). The V end lost 2 bases, the J end lost 8 bases, and 8 bases lay between the germline ends. The CDR3 has 12 amino acids. Looked up from germline, CDR1 is SGHRS and CDR2 is YFSETQ. The CDR3 DNA reads TGCGCCAGCAGCTTATCGGGAGATGAGCAGTTCTTC. Protein product: CASSLSGDEQFF.

The genes are TRBV29-1 and TRBJ2-1; 16 bases agree with TRBD2. Germline CDR1 SQVTM, CDR2 ANQGSEA. There are 16 residues in the CDR3. Germline trimming cut 4 bases from V and 5 bases from J; bases unmatched to any gene: 5. The CDR3 DNA reads TGCAGCGTTGCGGGGACTAGCGGGAGGGCGGACAATGAGCAGTTCTTC. This gives the protein CSVAGTSGRADNEQFF.

This clonotype was counted a few times. The CDR3 coding sequence is TGTGCCAGCTCACTCCTCGTCACAGATACGCAGTATTTT. Protein product: CASSLLVTDTQYF. This chain connects TRBV18 to TRBJ2-3; no clear D. Germline CDR1 KGHSH, CDR2 LQKENI. Between the trimmed V and J ends, which lost 4 bases and 2 bases, there was a span of 7 bases. The CDR3 extends over 13 amino acids.

Ten or more counts support this clonotype. The chain recombines TRBV10-3 with TRBJ2-3; no firm D call. V lost 0 bases, J lost 5 bases, and 9 bases lay in between. This CDR3 spans 14 amino acids. The germline V gene encodes CDR1 ENHRY and CDR2 SYGVKD. CDR3 sequence reads: CAISESWFGDTQYF. In DNA form, the CDR3 reads TGTGCCATCAGTGAGTCGTGGTTTGGAGATACGCAGTATTTT.